One sample yielded the 9 T cell receptor beta chains listed below, sequenced in a study of T cell repertoires in cytomegalovirus infection. TCRdb ran MiXCR on the reads and lists one entry per CDR3 protein. The sample lists a few hundred thousand distinct CDR3 sequences, about 26% seen once, with roughly 13% in the top ten. Sequences were obtained from PBMCs. The receptors here all came from a human donor in good health (CMV status not recorded). Some clones in this sample may be carry-over from other donors' samples.

This clonotype showed up just a few times. This chain links TRBV28 with TRBJ2-4; D perhaps matches TRBD2 (7 bases). This CDR3 is built from 19 residues. Trimming cost V 3 bases and J 3 bases, with 24 bases left between them. The V gene's germline CDR1 is MDHEN and CDR2 SYDVKM. The DNA of the CDR3 is TGTGCCAGCAGTTTTGAAGGGAGGGGGTCTTATTTGGGCAAAAACATTCAGTACTTC. Translating gives CASSFEGRGSYLGKNIQYF.

This clonotype was counted a few times. V is TRBV12-5 and J is TRBJ2-1; 12 nucleotides align to TRBD1. The CDR3 is 16 amino acids. Germline lookup yields CDR1 LGHNT and CDR2 FRNRAP. J was trimmed by 7 bases and V by 6 bases; bases with no gene match: 10. As DNA, the CDR3 is TGTGCTAGTGGCCCAACCGGGACAGGGGGCGGGAATGAGCAGTTCTTC. It codes for CASGPTGTGGGNEQFF.

This clonotype was detected a few times. The chain joins TRBV2 to TRBJ2-1; 7 bases are shared with TRBD2. This CDR3 has 13 residues. V was pared by 7 bases and J by 9 bases, with 9 bases of the junction left unmatched. Germline CDR1 reads SNHLY; CDR2 reads FYNNEI. Here the CDR3 DNA reads TGTGCCAGCACCGGACTAGGATTGCCTGAGCAGTTCTTC. Residues: CASTGLGLPEQFF.

This clonotype turned up a few times. The chain employs TRBV6-2 or TRBV6-3 and TRBJ2-1; D remains unclear. The CDR3 covers 11 residues. Germline CDR1 is MNHEY and CDR2 is SVGEGT. V gave up 6 bases and J gave up 9 bases, with 9 bases separating them. The CDR3 DNA follows: TGTGCCAGCAGCCCCCTGAGTGAGCAGTTCTTC. Its protein product is CASSPLSEQFF.

This clonotype has a count of ten or more. The rearrangement joins TRBV7-2 to TRBJ1-2; D is perhaps TRBD1 (6 bases). The CDR3 totals 15 residues. Germline V CDR1 and CDR2: SGHTA, FQGNSA. The V and J ends lost 1 base and 6 bases respectively, with 15 bases between them. The CDR3 DNA sequence: TGTGCCAGCAGCTTAGTTTCCGGACAGAGCCATGGCTACACCTTC. This sequence encodes CASSLVSGQSHGYTF.

Ten or more counts support this clonotype. The chain carries TRBV7-2 and TRBJ1-4; 9 positions match TRBD1. Germline loops: CDR1 SGHTA, CDR2 FQGNSA. This CDR3 is 14 amino acids long. Trimming removed 5 bases from V and 5 bases from J; junction bases left unmatched: 3. The CDR3 here is CASSETGGNEKLFF. In nucleotides, the CDR3 is TGTGCCAGCAGCGAGACAGGGGGGAATGAAAAACTGTTTTTT.

This clonotype appeared many times. The J gene is TRBJ1-1, the V gene TRBV5-6, with a possible D match to TRBD1 (5 bases). Germline values: CDR1 SGHDT, CDR2 YYEEEE. With 3 bases removed from V and 3 bases from J, the gap between germline ends came to 15 bases. This CDR3 is 15 amino acids long. The CDR3 here is CASSSTWQGDTEAFF. For the CDR3, the DNA is TGTGCCAGCAGCTCGACGTGGCAGGGTGACACTGAAGCTTTCTTT.

The chain joins TRBV28 to TRBJ1-1; D is unclear. The CDR3 sequence is 12 residues long. Trimming took 6 bases from V and 3 from J, leaving 8 bases between them. Germline V gene lookup returns CDR1 MDHEN and CDR2 SYDVKM. The CDR3 spells CASSSHHTEAFF. The CDR3 DNA sequence: TGTGCCAGCAGCTCTCACCACACTGAAGCTTTCTTT. The full variable domain, its missing parts supplied by reference TRBV28 and TRBJ1-1, is DVKVTQSSRYLVKRTGEKVFLECVQDMDHENMFWYRQDPGLGLRLIYFSYDVKMKEKGDIPEGYSVSREKKERFSLILESASTNQTSMYLCASSSHHTEAFFGQGTRLTVV.

In its sample, this clonotype was seen many times. The chain recombines TRBV7-8 with TRBJ2-1, with 13 positions matching TRBD2. Trimming at V came to 6 bases and at J to 5 bases, leaving 7 bases not matched to a gene. Germline V lookup: CDR1 SGHVS, CDR2 FQNEAQ. The CDR3 has 16 amino acids. CDR3 coding DNA: TGTGCCAGCAGGTACGGACTAGCGGGAGAGGACAATGAGCAGTTCTTC. This translates into CASRYGLAGEDNEQFF.